A single sample is the source of the 24 T cell receptor beta chains below, sequenced in a study of blood T cell repertoires in COVID-19. The repertoire was sequenced with immunoSEQ multiplex PCR; TCRdb's copy has only in-frame clones and lacks some. The top ten clones hold about 5.5% of a sample with 90,000 or so clones, roughly 89% of them seen once. Sequencing was carried out using peripheral blood. These TCRs come from a man in his sixties with COVID-19, enrolled during active disease.

The chain is built from TRBV5-1 and TRBJ2-7; D might be TRBD1 (5 bases). V was clipped by 5 bases and J by 3 bases, with 18 bases between them. CDR3 length: 15 residues. The germline V gene encodes CDR1 SGHRS and CDR2 YFSETQ. CDR3 protein: CASSPTQGAYYEQYF. CDR3 bases: TGCGCCAGCAGTCCGACCCAGGGCGCCTACTACGAGCAGTACTTC. Full variable domain (missing parts from reference TRBV5-1 and TRBJ2-7): KAGVTQTPRYLIKTRGQQVTLSCSPISGHRSVSWYQQTPGQGLQFLFEYFSETQRNKGNFPGRFSGRQFSNSRSEMNVSTLELGDSALYLCASSPTQGAYYEQYFGPGTRLTVT.

The V and J genes are TRBV24-1 and TRBJ1-1, with 7 bases matching TRBD1. The CDR3 runs to 15 residues. The V gene's germline CDR1 is KGHDR and CDR2 SFDVKD. V was clipped by 1 base and J by 4 bases; unmatched bases: 5. The CDR3 loop is CATSDLRDSRTEAFF. DNA of the CDR3: TGTGCCACCAGTGATTTACGGGACAGTCGCACTGAAGCTTTCTTT.

This clone has just a few counts. V gene TRBV18 combines with J gene TRBJ2-5, with TRBD2 matching 9 bases. Germline V gene sequence: CDR1 KGHSH, CDR2 LQKENI. CDR3 length equals 14 residues. Trimming removed 3 bases from V and 4 bases from J; junction bases left unmatched: 3. CDR3 sequence (DNA): TGTGCCAGCTCACCTAGCGGGAGCGGAGAGACCCAGTACTTC. The encoded protein is CASSPSGSGETQYF.

V is TRBV10-3 and J is TRBJ1-2; TRBD1 matches at 11 bases. V trimming: 4 bases; J trimming: 4 bases; junction bases outside the gene matches: 5. The CDR3 runs to 15 residues. CDR1 is ENHRY and CDR2 is SYGVKD in the germline V gene. CDR3 loop: CAISGGQGAGYGYTF. The CDR3 coding sequence is TGTGCCATCAGTGGCGGACAGGGGGCGGGCTATGGCTACACCTTC.

This chain connects TRBV5-4 to TRBJ2-3, with D possibly being TRBD2 (6 bases). CDR3 size: 16 residues. V was cut by 0 bases and J by 2 bases, with 13 bases left in between. The germline gives CDR1 SGHNT, CDR2 YYREEE (reference sequence). The CDR3 reads CASSLGGGADTDTQYF. The CDR3 DNA follows: TGTGCCAGCAGCTTGGGTGGAGGGGCGGACACAGATACGCAGTATTTT.

This rearrangement joins TRBV11-2 to TRBJ1-3; D is ambiguous. Trimming stripped 5 bases from V and 0 bases from J, with 8 bases between. This CDR3 spans 14 amino acids. Germline loops: CDR1 SGHAT, CDR2 FQNNGV. The CDR3 bases are TGTGCCAGCAGCCCTAGACTCTCTGGAAACACCATATATTTT. As protein: CASSPRLSGNTIYF. Filled out from reference TRBV11-2 and TRBJ1-3, the complete variable domain reads EAGVAQSPRYKIIEKRQSVAFWCNPISGHATLYWYQQILGQGPKLLIQFQNNGVVDDSQLPKDRFSAERLKGVDSTLKIQPAKLEDSAVYLCASSPRLSGNTIYFGEGSWLTVV.

The chain links TRBV18 to TRBJ2-2; 9 bases are shared with TRBD2. CDR3 length equals 14 residues. Germline V gene lookup returns CDR1 KGHSH and CDR2 LQKENI. Trimming cost V 6 bases and J 3 bases; bases outside gene matches: 2. This CDR3 is CASSGTSYTGELFF. The CDR3 DNA reads TGTGCCAGCTCCGGGACTAGCTACACCGGGGAGCTGTTTTTT.

V gene TRBV30 combines with J gene TRBJ1-1; D unclear. Germline-derived CDR1 and CDR2 are GTSNPN and SVGIG (reference sequence). V was clipped by 6 bases and J by 8 bases, with 10 bases between them. This CDR3 region has 10 residues. The CDR3 spells CACGWAEAFF. CDR3 coding DNA: TGTGCCTGTGGGTGGGCCGAAGCTTTCTTT.

V is TRBV5-1 and J is TRBJ1-4; D possibly corresponds to TRBD1 (5 bases). Per germline, CDR1 SGHRS and CDR2 YFSETQ. The CDR3 runs to 15 residues. Between the trimmed V and J ends, which lost 4 bases and 6 bases, there was a span of 16 bases. The CDR3 DNA reads as TGCGCCAGCAGCCTGCAGGGAACAACCGATGAAAAACTGTTTTTT. It yields the protein CASSLQGTTDEKLFF.

This clone has only one observation. The J gene is TRBJ1-2, the V gene TRBV2; 7 bases match TRBD1. With 0 bases clipped from V and 6 bases from J, the junction kept 7 bases outside the gene matches. The CDR3 contains 15 residues. CDR1 is SNHLY and CDR2 is FYNNEI in the germline V gene. The CDR3 region has the DNA TGTGCCAGCAGTGAAGCTCAGGGGGTGTTAAATGGCTACACCTTC. It is translated as CASSEAQGVLNGYTF.

The chain combines TRBV11-3 with TRBJ2-7, with TRBD1 matching over 7 bases. The CDR3 covers 16 residues. Trimming took 5 bases from V and 1 from J; bases not matched to a gene: 11. Germline lookup yields CDR1 SGHNT and CDR2 YENEEA. CDR3 amino acids: CASSLTGTADSYEQYF. The CDR3 DNA follows: TGTGCCAGCAGCCTAACGGGGACAGCGGATTCCTACGAGCAGTACTTC.

The chain carries TRBV19 and TRBJ1-1; D call uncertain. The V end was cut by 3 bases, the J end by 5 bases, with 13 bases between. CDR1 is LNHDA, CDR2 SQIVND, per germline (reference sequence). The CDR3 spans 14 residues. The CDR3 region has the DNA TGTGCCAGTAGTATTCAGCGGGAGGTGACTGAAGCTTTCTTT. This translates into CASSIQREVTEAFF.

The rearrangement joins TRBV7-9 to TRBJ1-6; D remains unclear. Germline V gene data show CDR1 as SEHNR and CDR2 as FQNEAQ (reference sequence). The length of the CDR3 is 15 residues. V lost 1 base and J 8 bases, leaving 12 bases between the germline ends. The CDR3 DNA follows: TGTGCCAGCAGCTTAGGGTGGGCGGGAGATTCACCCCTCCACTTT. Translating gives CASSLGWAGDSPLHF.

The chain has TRBV7-3 and TRBJ2-1; TRBD2 matches at 11 bases. The CDR3 length is 14 residues. Germline V CDR1 and CDR2: SGHTA, FQGTGA. V lost 5 bases to trimming and J lost 15 bases; unmatched junction nucleotides: 12. The CDR3 DNA reads TGTGCCAGCAGCCCCTGGGGGACTAGCGGAGACCGGTTCTTC. As protein: CASSPWGTSGDRFF.

The table lists this clone with a count of one. The J gene is TRBJ1-1, the V gene TRBV30; 7 nucleotides agree with TRBD1. Germline trimming cut 1 base from V and 11 bases from J; bases unmatched to any gene: 4. From germline, CDR1 is GTSNPN and CDR2 SVGIG (reference sequence). The CDR3 is 11 residues long. In nucleotides, the CDR3 is TGTGCCTGGAGTGGGGACAGCCCCGCTTTCTTT. Its protein is CAWSGDSPAFF.

J is TRBJ1-6 and V is TRBV6-6; 7 nucleotides align to TRBD1. Trimming took 5 bases from V and 7 from J; bases not matched to a gene: 14. The CDR3 has 17 residues. From germline, CDR1 is MNHNY and CDR2 SVGAGI (reference sequence). CDR3 coding DNA: TGTGCCAGCAGTCTTCATCTGACAGGGCTCGGGAATTCACCCCTCCACTTT. It is translated as CASSLHLTGLGNSPLHF.

This clone came up once. The chain carries TRBV7-9 and TRBJ2-5; TRBD2 might be the D (6 bases). The CDR3 is 14 amino acids. With 4 bases removed from V and 4 bases from J, the gap between germline ends came to 13 bases. Germline loops: CDR1 SEHNR, CDR2 FQNEAQ (reference sequence). This chain's CDR3 is CASSSPGLTETQYF. The DNA for the CDR3 is TGTGCCAGCAGCTCACCGGGACTCACAGAGACCCAGTACTTC.

This chain connects TRBV4-1 to TRBJ1-1; TRBD1 matches 7 bases. The V segment lost 3 bases and the J segment 1 base; nucleotides outside the gene matches: 2. In germline, CDR1 is MGHRA, CDR2 YSYEKL. The length of the CDR3 is 14 residues. As DNA, the CDR3 is TGCGCCAGCAGCCATGACAGGGAGAACACTGAAGCTTTCTTT. Translated, it gives CASSHDRENTEAFF.

The chain is built from TRBV21-1 and TRBJ2-5; TRBD2, the D gene given by the table, was not confirmed from the DNA. TRBV21-1 is annotated as a pseudogene. The CDR3 length is 17 residues. The CDR3 loop reads CASSKVPRGSFQETQYF. CDR3 bases: TGTGCCAGCAGCAAAGTCCCCCGCGGGAGTTTCCAAGAGACCCAGTACTTC.

The V gene is TRBV7-3, the J gene TRBJ2-1; the D gene is possibly TRBD2 (6 bases). V lost 2 bases and J 10 bases, leaving 12 bases between the germline ends. Germline CDR1 is SGHTA and CDR2 is FQGTGA. This CDR3 comprises 13 residues. The CDR3 DNA reads TGTGCCAGCAGCTTAGATGTGGGACTCGAGCAGTTCTTC. This codes for CASSLDVGLEQFF.

This clone was observed once. This chain joins TRBV19 and TRBJ2-2; no firm D call. The germline CDR1 and CDR2 sequences are LNHDA and SQIVND (reference sequence). Trimming stripped 6 bases from V and 5 bases from J, with 16 bases between. The CDR3 has 15 residues. The DNA for the CDR3 is TGTGCCAGTAGCCCAACGGTTCTCTTAACCGGGGAGCTGTTTTTT. Translation: CASSPTVLLTGELFF.

The rearrangement joins TRBV12-5 to TRBJ2-7; D gene ambiguous. CDR1 and CDR2 (germline): LGHNT, FRNRAP. The germline V and J ends were trimmed by 1 base and 3 bases, with 7 bases remaining between them. CDR3 length equals 13 residues. Here the CDR3 reads CASGLAGNYEQYF. The DNA for the CDR3 is TGTGCTAGTGGTTTGGCAGGTAACTACGAGCAGTACTTC. The variable domain in full, completed from reference TRBV12-5 and TRBJ2-7, reads DARVTQTPRHKVTEMGQEVTMRCQPILGHNTVFWYRQTMMQGLELLAYFRNRAPLDDSGMPKDRFSAEMPDATLATLKIQPSEPRDSAVYFCASGLAGNYEQYFGPGTRLTVT.

DNA for the CDR3: TGTGCCAGTAGTTGGGGACTAGCGGGAGATTTGTGGGAGCAGTACTTC. It is translated as CASSWGLAGDLWEQYF. The chain employs TRBV19 and TRBJ2-7; TRBD2 aligns across 14 bases. CDR1 LNHDA and CDR2 SQIVND come from the germline V gene (reference sequence). The CDR3 contains 16 residues. V shed 5 bases, J shed 7 bases, and the junction held 10 bases outside the gene matches.

The genes are TRBV6-2 or TRBV6-3 and TRBJ2-7; TRBD1 is a possible D gene (5 bases). Germline-derived CDR1 and CDR2 are MNHEY and SVGEGT. The CDR3 contains 18 residues. The germline V and J ends were trimmed by 0 bases and 1 base, with 19 bases remaining between them. CDR3 residues: CASSYSPDNKAVSYEQYF. The CDR3 nucleotides read TGTGCCAGCAGTTACTCTCCGGACAATAAGGCGGTATCCTACGAGCAGTACTTC.